A selection of T cell receptor beta chains follows, all from one sample in a study of T-cell memory formation after mild COVID-19. TCRdb re-analysed the 5' RACE reads in MiXCR, keeping a single row per CDR3 protein. The sample has almost 350,000 distinct CDR3 sequences; 20% to 25% are singletons. Sequenced: PBMCs or a T cell subset sorted from them (not recorded which). Receptor source: a young man who had mild COVID-19 (a few samples of this study predate the infection). Cell type and time point are not known. CDR3s include the opening cysteine and the closing phenylalanine or tryptophan. Each record gives: clone size, D gene, J gene, V gene, CDR3 DNA, CDR3 protein. D genes are given only for firm matches. Expanded clones get a size class; other rows say once, few or many, or leave the size out.

abundance: few; d_gene: -; j_gene: TRBJ1-2; v_gene: TRBV5-4; CDR3nt: TGTGCCAGCAGCTTGGAGGCCCATGGCTACACCTTC; CDR3aa: CASSLEAHGYTF
abundance: -; d_gene: -; j_gene: TRBJ2-3; v_gene: TRBV18; CDR3nt: TGTGCCAGCTCACCCAACAGGGTCGGGGGCACAGATACGCAGTATTTT; CDR3aa: CASSPNRVGGTDTQYF
abundance: few; d_gene: TRBD1; j_gene: TRBJ1-4; v_gene: TRBV5-1; CDR3nt: TGCGCCAGCAGCTTACGACAGGGGGCAGGAATAGGAAAACTGTTTTTT; CDR3aa: CASSLRQGAGIGKLFF
abundance: -; d_gene: TRBD2; j_gene: TRBJ2-1; v_gene: TRBV5-1; CDR3nt: TGCGCCAGCAGCGCAGACGTGACTAGCGGGCTCAATGAGCAGTTCTTC; CDR3aa: CASSADVTSGLNEQFF
abundance: -; d_gene: -; j_gene: TRBJ1-3; v_gene: TRBV7-6; CDR3nt: TGTGCCAGCAGCGAACAGTACTCTGGAAACACCATATATTTT; CDR3aa: CASSEQYSGNTIYF
abundance: -; d_gene: -; j_gene: TRBJ2-4; v_gene: TRBV12-3/TRBV12-4; CDR3nt: TGTGCCAGCAGATCCCCCTTGGACACTTACATTCAGTACTTC; CDR3aa: CASRSPLDTYIQYF
abundance: once; d_gene: TRBD2; j_gene: TRBJ2-3; v_gene: TRBV29-1; CDR3nt: TGCAGCGTTGTAAGCGGGGGGGCAGATACGCAGTATTTT; CDR3aa: CSVVSGGADTQYF
abundance: -; d_gene: TRBD2; j_gene: TRBJ2-3; v_gene: TRBV4-3; CDR3nt: TGCGCCAGCAGCCAAGGGTCGGCGGGGGGGATAGATACGCAGTATTTT; CDR3aa: CASSQGSAGGIDTQYF
abundance: -; d_gene: -; j_gene: TRBJ2-1; v_gene: TRBV29-1; CDR3nt: TGCAGCGTTGAAGATGACGTCTCCTACAATGAGCAGTTCTTC; CDR3aa: CSVEDDVSYNEQFF
abundance: -; d_gene: TRBD1; j_gene: TRBJ1-1; v_gene: TRBV5-1; CDR3nt: TGCGCCAGCAGCCCCACTGGGACAGCTCTTAGCGCTGAAGCTTTCTTT; CDR3aa: CASSPTGTALSAEAFF
abundance: -; d_gene: TRBD2; j_gene: TRBJ2-5; v_gene: TRBV28; CDR3nt: TGTGCCAGCAGAGAAGTGCCCCTAATAGCGGGGGGGTACCCGTACCAAGAGACCCAGTACTTC; CDR3aa: CASREVPLIAGGYPYQETQYF
abundance: -; d_gene: -; j_gene: TRBJ2-1; v_gene: TRBV9; CDR3nt: TGTATGGTTTCGGATTCCTACAATGAGCAGTTCTTC; CDR3aa: CMVSDSYNEQFF